A single sample gave rise to the 7 T cell receptor beta chains below, sequenced in a study of radiation and T cells in renal cell carcinoma. Documented time point: baseline pretreatment blood. Treatment meaning: 15 Gy SBRT to primary tumor, nephrectomy 4 weeks later. Here immunoSEQ multiplex PCR was the method, and the copy in TCRdb shows in-frame clones only, minus some. The sample shows about 91,000 clones, about four fifths of them seen only once. Specimen: blood, collected from a patient whose treatment included radiotherapy and nephrectomy. All receptors derive from a man between 60 and 70 years old with renal cell carcinoma.

This clone was observed once. Here the CDR3 DNA reads TGTGCCAGCAGTTACGACACGCTCGCCTACGAGCAGTACTTC. It translates to CASSYDTLAYEQYF. The gene calls are TRBV6-5 and TRBJ2-7; no clear D. Germline V gene sequence: CDR1 MNHEY, CDR2 SVGAGI. Trimming stripped 2 bases from V and 2 bases from J, with 10 bases between. CDR3 size: 14 residues.

The chain carries TRBV10-3 and TRBJ2-1; 7 bases are a match to TRBD1. V was pared by 11 bases and J by 6 bases, with 7 bases of the junction left unmatched. The CDR3 totals 12 residues. Germline values: CDR1 ENHRY, CDR2 SYGVKD. The CDR3 DNA follows: TGTGCCGCCCGGGACAGAGTCAATGAGCAGTTCTTC. This encodes CAARDRVNEQFF.

On this clone itself: One end of the junction is discordant with germline, which a read error may explain. The chain recombines TRBV2 with TRBJ2-7, with D perhaps assigned TRBD1 or TRBD2 (5 bases each). Germline-derived CDR1 and CDR2 are SNHLY and FYNNEI. This CDR3 spans 15 amino acids. For the CDR3, the DNA is TGTGCCAGCAGTCCTTCTCTCGACCCGGGGACCCGCGGAGACTTC. Translated, it gives CASSPSLDPGTRGDF.

The J gene is TRBJ1-2, the V gene TRBV9; 9 positions match TRBD1. Trimming removed 0 bases from V and 4 bases from J; junction bases left unmatched: 4. The CDR3 is 15 residues long. The V gene's germline CDR1 is SGDLS and CDR2 YYNGEE. In DNA, the CDR3 is TGTGCCAGCAGCGTAGAGGAACAGGGGGCCTATGGCTACACCTTC. Translation: CASSVEEQGAYGYTF.

The chain carries TRBV7-9 and TRBJ2-1; D uncertain. The CDR3 covers 13 residues. With 8 bases removed from V and 10 bases from J, the gap between germline ends came to 18 bases. CDR1 is SEHNR, CDR2 FQNEAQ, per germline (reference sequence). The CDR3 bases are TGTGCCAGCCAAAGGGCCGATACTCTAGAGCAGTTCTTC. Amino acid sequence: CASQRADTLEQFF.

This clone occurred once. The chain uses TRBV28 and TRBJ2-3; TRBD1 might be the D (5 bases). V gave up 8 bases and J gave up 1 base, with 13 bases separating them. The CDR3 has 14 amino acids. The V gene's germline CDR1 is MDHEN and CDR2 SYDVKM. CDR3 coding DNA: TGTGCCAGCCATGGGGCGGCTGGCACAGATACGCAGTATTTT. It is translated as CASHGAAGTDTQYF.

This chain links TRBV9 with TRBJ2-3; 13 bases are a match to TRBD2. This CDR3 spans 16 amino acids. The junction had 3 bases not matched to a gene; V was cut back by 4 bases and J by 1 base. CDR1 and CDR2 (germline): SGDLS, YYNGEE. The CDR3 loop reads CASSSGLAGGTDTQYF. The CDR3 coding sequence is TGTGCCAGCAGCTCCGGACTAGCGGGGGGCACAGATACGCAGTATTTT.